Described below is a single TCR beta chain sequence and its context. What it binds is not known. These data originate in a study of shared clonotypes between healthy human individuals. Study-level findings and limits: The low donor count limited represented genetic and exposure-history diversity. An effect of sequencing depth on clonotype sharing among donors was expected. A few donors shared about 4.5% of their naive CD4 clonotypes.

At deep level, the assay was performed. Repertoires were generated with immunoSEQ multiplex PCR, while TCRdb's copy carries only in-frame clones and drops some. The data contain about 2.5 million clones, around 90% of them singletons. This CDR3 has 12 amino acids. V lost 8 bases and J 4 bases, leaving 10 bases between the germline ends. Germline lookup yields CDR1 SNHLY and CDR2 FYNNEI. The clonotype comes from a man between 18 and 29 years old in good health. Some clones in this sample may be carry-over from other donors' samples. The V call is TRBV2, the J call TRBJ2-3; D gene unclear. Material for sequencing was naive CD4+ T cells from PBMCs. Subset of the sample: CD45RA+ positively selected. This CDR3 reads CASSKGSDTQYF. Here the CDR3 DNA reads TGTGCCAGCTCGAAGGGATCAGATACGCAGTATTTT.